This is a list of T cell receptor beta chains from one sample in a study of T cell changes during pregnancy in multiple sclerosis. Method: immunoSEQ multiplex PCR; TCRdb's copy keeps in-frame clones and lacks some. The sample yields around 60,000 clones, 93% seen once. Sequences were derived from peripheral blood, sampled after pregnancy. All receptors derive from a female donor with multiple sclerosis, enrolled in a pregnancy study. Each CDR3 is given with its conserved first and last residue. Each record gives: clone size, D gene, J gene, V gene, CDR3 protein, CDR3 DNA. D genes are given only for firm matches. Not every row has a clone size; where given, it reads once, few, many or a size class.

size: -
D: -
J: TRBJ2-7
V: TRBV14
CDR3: CASSQVTSYEQYF
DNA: TGTGCCAGCAGCCAAGTTACTAGCTACGAGCAGTACTTC

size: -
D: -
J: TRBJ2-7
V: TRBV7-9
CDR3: CASSSMEGKQYF
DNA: TGTGCCAGCAGCTCCATGGAGGGGAAGCAGTACTTC

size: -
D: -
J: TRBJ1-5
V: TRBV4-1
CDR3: CASSQDGQGSNQPQHF
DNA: TGCGCCAGCAGCCAAGATGGGCAGGGTAGCAATCAGCCCCAGCATTTT

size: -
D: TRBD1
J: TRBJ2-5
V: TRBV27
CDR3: CASSPQGAGETQYF
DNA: TGTGCCAGCAGTCCACAGGGGGCGGGGGAGACCCAGTACTTC

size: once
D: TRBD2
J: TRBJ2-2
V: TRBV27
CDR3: CASSQSGRFPGELFF
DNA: TGTGCCAGCAGCCAAAGCGGGAGGTTCCCCGGGGAGCTGTTTTTT

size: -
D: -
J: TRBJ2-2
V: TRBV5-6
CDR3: CASSFPDLNTGELFF
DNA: TGTGCCAGCAGCTTTCCCGACTTGAACACCGGGGAGCTGTTTTTT

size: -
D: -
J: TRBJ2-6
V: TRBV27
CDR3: CASSLSISGANVLTF
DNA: TGTGCCAGCAGTTTGTCAATCTCTGGGGCCAACGTCCTGACTTTC

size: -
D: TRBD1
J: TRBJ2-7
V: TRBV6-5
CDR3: CASRTDRERAQYF
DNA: TGTGCCAGCAGGACCGACAGGGAGCGCGCGCAGTACTTC

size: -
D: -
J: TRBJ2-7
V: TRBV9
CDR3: CASSMGLKGYEQYF
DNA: TGTGCCAGCAGCATGGGACTCAAAGGCTACGAGCAGTACTTC

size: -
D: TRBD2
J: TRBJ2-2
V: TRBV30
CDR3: CAWSVLAGLRDTGELFF
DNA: TGTGCCTGGAGTGTACTAGCGGGACTGAGGGACACCGGGGAGCTGTTTTTT

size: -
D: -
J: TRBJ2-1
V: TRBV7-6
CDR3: CASSLELGGVYNEQFF
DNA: TGTGCCAGCAGCTTAGAACTCGGTGGAGTTTACAATGAGCAGTTCTTC

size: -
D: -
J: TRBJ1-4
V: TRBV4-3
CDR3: CASSPRVGGEKLFF
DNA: TGCGCCAGCAGCCCCCGGGTGGGCGGGGAAAAACTGTTTTTT

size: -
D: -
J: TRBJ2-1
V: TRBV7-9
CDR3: CASREGGLYNEQFF
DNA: TGTGCCAGCAGAGAAGGCGGCCTCTACAATGAGCAGTTCTTC

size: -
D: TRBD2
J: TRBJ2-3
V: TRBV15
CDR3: CATSRDGTSGSSLPQYF
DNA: TGTGCCACCAGCAGAGACGGGACTAGCGGGAGTAGTCTTCCGCAGTATTTT

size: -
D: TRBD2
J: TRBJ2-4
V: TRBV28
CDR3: CASSPLAGGRSKNIQYF
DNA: TGTGCCAGCAGTCCTTTAGCGGGAGGCCGTTCCAAAAACATTCAGTACTTC

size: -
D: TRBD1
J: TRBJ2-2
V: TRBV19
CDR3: CASIDRDTGELFF
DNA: TGTGCCAGTATTGACAGGGACACCGGGGAGCTGTTTTTT

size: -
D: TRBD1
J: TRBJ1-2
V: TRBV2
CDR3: CASSELGRGYVYGYTF
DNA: TGTGCCAGCAGTGAATTGGGCAGGGGGTATGTCTATGGCTACACCTTC

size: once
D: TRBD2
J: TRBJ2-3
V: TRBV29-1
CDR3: CSVEWGLKPDTQYF
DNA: TGCAGCGTTGAATGGGGACTAAAGCCAGATACGCAGTATTTT

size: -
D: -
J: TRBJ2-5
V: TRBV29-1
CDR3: CSVGLTGMYQETQYF
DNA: TGCAGCGTTGGTTTGACGGGGATGTACCAAGAGACCCAGTACTTC

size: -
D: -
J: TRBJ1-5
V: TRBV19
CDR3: CASSLKTPAGQPQHF
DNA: TGTGCCAGTAGTCTCAAGACACCGGCGGGGCAGCCCCAGCATTTT

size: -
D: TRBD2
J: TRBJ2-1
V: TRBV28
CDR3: CASSLNPRLAGGYNEQFF
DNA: TGTGCCAGCAGTTTAAACCCCCGACTAGCGGGAGGCTACAATGAGCAGTTCTTC

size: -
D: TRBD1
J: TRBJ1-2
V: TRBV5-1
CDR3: CASSWDRGSGYTF
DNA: TGCGCCAGCAGCTGGGACAGGGGTAGCGGCTACACCTTC

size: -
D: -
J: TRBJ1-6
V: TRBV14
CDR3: CASSQDPQGVSPLHF
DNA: TGTGCCAGCAGCCAAGATCCACAGGGTGTATCACCCCTCCACTTT

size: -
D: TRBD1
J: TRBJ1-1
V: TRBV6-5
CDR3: CASSYVGQGSTEAFF
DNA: TGTGCCAGCAGTTACGTGGGACAGGGGAGCACTGAAGCTTTCTTT

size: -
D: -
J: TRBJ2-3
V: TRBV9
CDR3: CASSWGHGITDTQYF
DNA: TGTGCCAGCAGCTGGGGACACGGAATCACAGATACGCAGTATTTT

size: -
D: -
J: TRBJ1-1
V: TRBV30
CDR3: CAWSDSGNTEAFF
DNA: TGTGCCTGGAGTGATAGCGGGAACACTGAAGCTTTCTTT

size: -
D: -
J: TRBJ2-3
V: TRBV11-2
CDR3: CASSLNLRDTQYF
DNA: TGTGCCAGCAGCTTAAACCTGCGGGATACGCAGTATTTT

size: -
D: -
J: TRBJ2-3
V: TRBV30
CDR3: CAWSVTLQGLSTDTQYF
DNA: TGTGCCTGGAGTGTGACTCTACAAGGACTTAGCACAGATACGCAGTATTTT

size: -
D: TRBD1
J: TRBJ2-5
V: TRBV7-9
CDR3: CASSSWTGQETQYF
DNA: TGTGCCAGCAGCTCCTGGACAGGACAAGAGACCCAGTACTTC

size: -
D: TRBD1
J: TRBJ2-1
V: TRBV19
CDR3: CASSILQGAYNEQFF
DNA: TGTGCCAGTAGTATCTTACAGGGGGCCTACAATGAGCAGTTCTTC

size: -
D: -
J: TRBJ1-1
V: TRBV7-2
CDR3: CASSDTEAFF
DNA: TGTGCCAGCAGTGACACAGAAGCTTTCTTT

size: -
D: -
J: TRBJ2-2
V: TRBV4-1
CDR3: CASSHVISSGELFF
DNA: TGCGCCAGCAGCCATGTAATCAGTTCCGGGGAGCTGTTTTTT

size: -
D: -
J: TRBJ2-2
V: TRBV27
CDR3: CASSLKTLTGELFF
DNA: TGTGCCAGCAGTCTCAAGACACTCACGGGGGAGCTGTTTTTT

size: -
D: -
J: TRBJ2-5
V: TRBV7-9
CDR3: CAIRSREETQYF
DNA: TGTGCCATCCGAAGCCGGGAAGAGACCCAGTACTTC

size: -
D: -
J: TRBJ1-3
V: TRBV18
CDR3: CASSPKAGVSGNTIYF
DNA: TGTGCCAGCTCACCAAAGGCCGGGGTTTCTGGAAACACCATATATTTT

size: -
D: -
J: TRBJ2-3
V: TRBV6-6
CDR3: CASSEIRTDTQYF
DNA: TGTGCCAGCAGTGAGATTAGAACAGATACGCAGTATTTT

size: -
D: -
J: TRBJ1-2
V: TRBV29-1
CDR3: CSVMPGDYGYTF
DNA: TGCAGCGTCATGCCAGGGGACTATGGCTACACCTTC

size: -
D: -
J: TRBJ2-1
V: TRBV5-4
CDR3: CASSKTYNEQFF
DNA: TGTGCCAGCAGCAAAACATACAATGAGCAGTTCTTC

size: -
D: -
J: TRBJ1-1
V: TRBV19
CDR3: CASSITERAGAFF
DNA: TGTGCCAGTAGTATCACGGAGAGGGCCGGAGCTTTCTTT

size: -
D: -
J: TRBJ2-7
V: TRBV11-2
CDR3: CASGTSWGEPYEQYF
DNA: TGTGCCAGCGGCACCTCATGGGGGGAACCCTACGAGCAGTACTTC

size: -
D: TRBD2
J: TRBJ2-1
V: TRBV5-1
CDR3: CASRWTAGGSYSYNEQFF
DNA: TGCGCCAGCAGGTGGACGGCGGGGGGTTCGTACTCCTACAATGAGCAGTTCTTC

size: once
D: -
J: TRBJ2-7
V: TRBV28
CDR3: CASSLTRVYEQYF
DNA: TGTGCCAGCAGTTTAACGCGGGTTTACGAGCAGTACTTC

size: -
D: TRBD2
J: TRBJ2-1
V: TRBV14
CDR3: CASSPGLVYEQFF
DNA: TGTGCCAGCAGCCCGGGACTAGTGTATGAGCAGTTCTTC

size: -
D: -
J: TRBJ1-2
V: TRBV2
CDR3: CASSEDLGTSGISGYTF
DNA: TGTGCCAGCAGTGAAGATCTGGGGACAAGCGGGATTAGTGGCTACACCTTC

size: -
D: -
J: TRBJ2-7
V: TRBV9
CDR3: CASSPLGHEQYF
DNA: TGTGCCAGCAGCCCGTTGGGCCACGAGCAGTACTTC

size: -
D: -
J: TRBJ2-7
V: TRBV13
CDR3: CASSLGRENSYEQYF
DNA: TGTGCCAGCAGCTTAGGGAGGGAAAACTCCTACGAGCAGTACTTC

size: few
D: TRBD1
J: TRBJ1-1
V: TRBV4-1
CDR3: CASSQVGTGNTEAFF
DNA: TGCGCCAGCAGCCAAGTGGGGACAGGGAACACTGAAGCTTTCTTT